This T cell receptor beta chain appears in the sequencing data of a study of blood T cell repertoires in COVID-19. As processed by the authors: Researchers report that nucleated cell counts were estimated from reference gene primer amplification. Assay used: immunoSEQ multiplex PCR; TCRdb lists only in-frame clones, some missing. The V and J calls and clone size were taken over from that table, and D and trimming were inferred from the DNA. The table includes roughly 210,000 clones, around 80% detected once. J lost 1 base, V lost 5 bases, and 6 bases had no gene match. The CDR3 length is 16 residues. Germline lookup yields CDR1 MDHEN and CDR2 SYDVKM.

Sequencing was done on a sample of peripheral blood. This chain uses TRBV28 with TRBJ2-2; 8 bases are a match to TRBD1. The receptor was isolated from a woman older than 75 with COVID-19, enrolled during active disease. Here the CDR3 DNA reads TGTGCCAGCAGTCTTAGACAGGGGTTGAACACCGGGGAGCTGTTTTTT. Translated, it gives CASSLRQGLNTGELFF. The full variable domain, rest sourced from reference TRBV28 and TRBJ2-2, is DVKVTQSSRYLVKRTGEKVFLECVQDMDHENMFWYRQDPGLGLRLIYFSYDVKMKEKGDIPEGYSVSREKKERFSLILESASTNQTSMYLCASSLRQGLNTGELFFGEGSRLTVL.